The following is a T cell receptor beta chain sequence with its context. Data came from immunoSEQ multiplex PCR; TCRdb stores just in-frame clones and leaves some out. Of around 2.5 million clones in the sample, under 95% were seen once. The data are from a study of shared clonotypes between healthy human individuals. Sequenced input: naive CD4+ T cells from PBMCs. The subset here: CD45RA+ positively selected. The source is a man between 18 and 29 years old in good health. Some clones in this sample may be carry-over from other donors' samples.

CDR3: CASSANLDEQFF. Written as DNA, the CDR3 is TGTGCCAGCAGTGCCAATTTGGATGAGCAGTTCTTC. The chain carries TRBV2 and TRBJ2-1, with D uncertain. Deletions cut 4 bases from V and 8 bases from J, with 9 bases between. Germline V CDR1 and CDR2: SNHLY, FYNNEI. The CDR3 loop spans 12 amino acids.